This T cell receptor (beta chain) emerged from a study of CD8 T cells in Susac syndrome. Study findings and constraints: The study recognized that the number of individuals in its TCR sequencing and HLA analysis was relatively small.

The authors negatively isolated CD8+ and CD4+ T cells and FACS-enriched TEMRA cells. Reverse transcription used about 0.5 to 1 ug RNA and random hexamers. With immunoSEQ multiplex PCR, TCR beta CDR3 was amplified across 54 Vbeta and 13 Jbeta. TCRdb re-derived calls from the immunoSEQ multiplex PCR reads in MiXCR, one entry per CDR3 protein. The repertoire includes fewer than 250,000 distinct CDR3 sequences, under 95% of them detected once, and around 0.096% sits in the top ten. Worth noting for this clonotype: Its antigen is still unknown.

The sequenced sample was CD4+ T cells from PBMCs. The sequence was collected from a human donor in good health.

The CDR3 region is CASSLAGVPNEQFF. CDR3 sequence (DNA): TGTGCCAGTAGTTTGGCAGGGGTCCCGAATGAGCAGTTCTTC. The rearrangement links TRBV19 to TRBJ2-1; a possible D gene is TRBD1 (6 bases). CDR3 size: 14 residues. Germline CDR1 and CDR2: LNHDA and SQIVND (reference sequence). Trimming removed 5 bases at V and 7 bases at J, with 15 bases between.